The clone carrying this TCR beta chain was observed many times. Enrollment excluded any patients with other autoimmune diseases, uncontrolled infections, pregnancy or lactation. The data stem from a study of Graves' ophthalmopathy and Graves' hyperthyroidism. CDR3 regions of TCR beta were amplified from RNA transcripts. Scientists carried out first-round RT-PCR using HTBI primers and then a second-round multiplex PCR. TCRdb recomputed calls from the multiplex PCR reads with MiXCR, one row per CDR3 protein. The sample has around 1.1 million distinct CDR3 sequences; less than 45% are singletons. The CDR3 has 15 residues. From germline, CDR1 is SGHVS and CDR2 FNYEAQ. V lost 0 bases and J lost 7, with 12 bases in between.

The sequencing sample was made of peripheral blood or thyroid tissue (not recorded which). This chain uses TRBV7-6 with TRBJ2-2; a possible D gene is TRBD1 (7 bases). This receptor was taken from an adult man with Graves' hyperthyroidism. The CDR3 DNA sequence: TGTGCCAGCAGCTTAGCAACAGGGGAGGTCGGGGAGCTGTTTTTT. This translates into CASSLATGEVGELFF.